This T cell receptor (beta chain) appears in the sequencing data of a study of monozygotic twins with inflammatory bowel disease. The study's findings and limits: For IBD, no single strong associated signal or clonotype was supported.

Concerning this clonotype: Its target is not known.

Amplification used two nested PCRs: around 17 cycles, then approximately 9 cycles, on TCRalpha/TCRbeta cDNA. Using the 5' RACE reads, TCRdb records one entry per CDR3 protein without DNA. Its listing shows some 190,000 distinct CDR3 sequences. This receptor was obtained from a human donor with ulcerative colitis or Crohn's disease, or a healthy co-twin of an affected twin (not recorded which). Sequenced: blood.

The CDR3 protein is CASSYMEEGYEQYF. The chain is built from TRBV6-5 and TRBJ2-7; TCRdb lists TRBD2, though no DNA is available to test this call. The V gene's germline CDR1 is MNHEY and CDR2 SVGAGI. The CDR3 spans 14 residues.